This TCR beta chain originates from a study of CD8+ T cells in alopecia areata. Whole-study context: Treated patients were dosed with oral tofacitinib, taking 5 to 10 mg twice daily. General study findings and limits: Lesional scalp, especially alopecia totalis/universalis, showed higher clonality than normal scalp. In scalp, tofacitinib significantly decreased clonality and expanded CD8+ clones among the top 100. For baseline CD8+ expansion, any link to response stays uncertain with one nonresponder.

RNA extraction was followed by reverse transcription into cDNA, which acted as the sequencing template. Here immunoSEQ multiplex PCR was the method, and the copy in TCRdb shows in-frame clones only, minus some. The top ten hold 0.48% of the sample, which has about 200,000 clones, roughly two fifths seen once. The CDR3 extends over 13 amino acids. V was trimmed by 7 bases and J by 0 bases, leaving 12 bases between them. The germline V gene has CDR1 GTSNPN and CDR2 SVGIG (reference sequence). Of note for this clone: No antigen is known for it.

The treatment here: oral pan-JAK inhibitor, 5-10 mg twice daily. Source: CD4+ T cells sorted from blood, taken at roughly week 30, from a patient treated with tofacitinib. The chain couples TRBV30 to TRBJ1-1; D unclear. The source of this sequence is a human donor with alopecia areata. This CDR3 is CASHAQLNTEAFF. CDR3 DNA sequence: TGTGCCTCCCACGCACAGCTGAACACTGAAGCTTTCTTT. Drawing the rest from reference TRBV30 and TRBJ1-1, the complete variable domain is SQTIHQWPATLVQPVGSPLSLECTVEGTSNPNLYWYRQAAGRGLQLLFYSVGIGQISSEVPQNLSASRPQDRQFILSSKKLLLSDSGFYLCASHAQLNTEAFFGQGTRLTVV.